The 9 T cell receptor beta chains below all came from one sample that was sequenced in a study of CD8 T cells in ankylosing spondylitis. TCRdb analysed the 5' RACE reads with MiXCR anew, one entry per CDR3 protein. The repertoire holds about 5,700 distinct CDR3 sequences, with 2.1% as singletons. Input material: blood, either unsorted or a sorted T cell fraction (not recorded which). These receptors all stem from a male donor with ankylosing spondylitis or in good health (not recorded which).

In this sample, this clonotype turned up many times. For the CDR3, the DNA is TGTGCCAGCAGCGTGCTAGGGCATAATCCCACAGATACGCAGTATTTT. This encodes CASSVLGHNPTDTQYF. V is TRBV9 and J is TRBJ2-3; no definite D call. The germline gives CDR1 SGDLS, CDR2 YYNGEE. The V end was cut by 2 bases, the J end by 2 bases, with 15 bases between. This CDR3 comprises 16 residues.

This clonotype was recorded many times. The rearrangement joins TRBV9 to TRBJ2-1, with D tentatively TRBD2 (6 bases). The CDR3 consists of 16 residues. V dropped 0 bases and J dropped 8 bases, with 18 bases sitting between them. CDR1 is SGDLS and CDR2 is YYNGEE in the germline V gene. The CDR3 loop reads CASSVAASEYPDEQFF. The CDR3 DNA sequence: TGTGCCAGCAGCGTAGCGGCTAGCGAGTACCCTGATGAGCAGTTCTTC. Based on the CDR3 plus reference TRBV9 and TRBJ2-1, the full variable domain is DSGVTQTPKHLITATGQRVTLRCSPRSGDLSVYWYQQSLDQGLQFLIQYYNGEERAKGNILERFSAQQFPDLHSELNLSSLELGDSALYFCASSVAASEYPDEQFFGPGTRLTVL.

This clonotype was picked up many times. This chain connects TRBV9 to TRBJ2-2; D perhaps matches TRBD1 (5 bases). Trimming removed 4 bases from V and 4 bases from J, with 17 bases in between. This CDR3 region has 16 residues. The germline gives CDR1 SGDLS, CDR2 YYNGEE. The CDR3, as DNA: TGTGCCAGCAGCCACGGAGTGGACCAGGGCACCGGGGAGCTGTTTTTT. This encodes CASSHGVDQGTGELFF.

This clonotype was observed at least ten times. The rearrangement joins TRBV9 to TRBJ2-3; maybe TRBD2 (7 bases). CDR1 and CDR2 (germline): SGDLS, YYNGEE. The V end was cut by 0 bases, the J end by 2 bases, with 13 bases between. The CDR3 runs 16 residues. The CDR3: CASSVEGGGHTDTQYF. CDR3 nucleotide sequence: TGTGCCAGCAGCGTAGAAGGCGGGGGCCACACAGATACGCAGTATTTT. Supplemented by reference TRBV9 and TRBJ2-3, the full variable domain reads DSGVTQTPKHLITATGQRVTLRCSPRSGDLSVYWYQQSLDQGLQFLIQYYNGEERAKGNILERFSAQQFPDLHSELNLSSLELGDSALYFCASSVEGGGHTDTQYFGPGTRLTVL.

This clonotype has at least ten counts. The rearrangement links TRBV9 to TRBJ2-1; 12 nucleotides align to TRBD2. Germline V lookup: CDR1 SGDLS, CDR2 YYNGEE. CDR3 length: 15 residues. J gave up 8 bases and V 0 bases, and 3 bases lay outside the gene matches. This CDR3 reads CASSVGTSGIDEQFF. The CDR3 coding sequence is TGTGCCAGCAGCGTAGGGACTAGCGGGATTGATGAGCAGTTCTTC.

This clonotype was counted at least ten times. CDR3 amino acids: CASSVESPSNGNEQFF. The CDR3 DNA follows: TGTGCCAGCAGCGTAGAGAGCCCTAGCAACGGCAATGAGCAGTTCTTC. This chain links TRBV9 with TRBJ2-1, with D possibly being TRBD2 (5 bases). The ends were cut back, 0 bases at V and 6 bases at J, with 16 bases in the middle. The CDR3 extends over 16 amino acids. Germline CDR1 and CDR2: SGDLS and YYNGEE.

This clonotype was found many times. This chain links TRBV9 with TRBJ2-7; 12 nucleotides line up with TRBD2. V lost 3 bases, J lost 6 bases, and 10 bases stayed unmatched. CDR1 and CDR2 (germline): SGDLS, YYNGEE. The CDR3 contains 16 residues. Here the CDR3 DNA reads TGTGCCAGCAGCGAACAACGACTAGCGGGAGTGGTCGAGCAGTACTTC. Its protein product is CASSEQRLAGVVEQYF.

In its sample, this clonotype was seen many times. The V call is TRBV9, the J call TRBJ2-7; D is unclear. Trimming took off 0 bases at V and 0 bases at J, with 10 bases between the two ends. There are 15 residues in the CDR3. CDR1 is SGDLS, CDR2 YYNGEE, per germline. The CDR3 DNA sequence: TGTGCCAGCAGCGTAGCTGGGCATTCCTCCTACGAGCAGTACTTC. This sequence encodes CASSVAGHSSYEQYF.

This clonotype was recorded many times. This chain uses TRBV6-1 with TRBJ1-3; possible D gene TRBD1, 6 bases. Trimming took off 6 bases at V and 0 bases at J, with 12 bases between the two ends. The V gene's germline CDR1 is MNHNS and CDR2 SASEGT. This CDR3 contains 15 residues. CDR3 protein: CASRKGQSSGNTIYF. For the CDR3, the DNA is TGTGCCAGCAGGAAAGGACAGAGCTCTGGAAACACCATATATTTT.